These T cell receptor beta chains were read from a single sample in a study of yellow fever vaccine responses in identical twins. TCRdb analysed the RT-PCR reads with MiXCR anew, one entry per CDR3 protein. The sample shows approximately 5,000 distinct CDR3 sequences, about two thirds of them seen only once. The sample here was T cells from blood (PBMCs), unsorted or a sorted subset (not recorded which), taken before or after yellow fever vaccination (not recorded which). These receptors all stem from a woman aged 18 to 35 who received the yellow fever vaccine. CDR3s include the opening cysteine and the closing phenylalanine or tryptophan. Fields, in order: clone size, D gene, J gene, V gene, CDR3 length, CDR3 protein, CDR3 DNA. A D gene is named only where the DNA matches it firmly. Clone size is given for some rows only: seen once, a few or many times, or a class if the clone is expanded.

abundance: once
d_gene: TRBD2
j_gene: TRBJ2-7
v_gene: TRBV7-3
len: 14
CDR3aa: CASSLRLAGYEQYF
CDR3nt: TGTGCCAGCAGCTTAAGGCTAGCGGGCTACGAGCAGTACTTC

abundance: NA
d_gene: NA
j_gene: TRBJ2-1
v_gene: TRBV7-6
len: 15
CDR3aa: CASSSDDSKINEQFF
CDR3nt: TGTGCTAGCAGCTCCGACGACTCAAAGATCAATGAGCAGTTCTTC

abundance: few
d_gene: NA
j_gene: TRBJ2-7
v_gene: TRBV4-1
len: 15
CDR3aa: CASSQRHPGPYEQYF
CDR3nt: TGCGCCAGCAGCCAACGTCACCCGGGTCCCTACGAGCAGTACTTC

abundance: NA
d_gene: NA
j_gene: TRBJ2-7
v_gene: TRBV11-2
len: 14
CDR3aa: CASSLKGGPYEQYF
CDR3nt: TGTGCCAGCAGCCTCAAGGGGGGCCCCTACGAGCAGTACTTC

abundance: NA
d_gene: NA
j_gene: TRBJ2-3
v_gene: TRBV5-1
len: 17
CDR3aa: CASSLESKSFSTDTQYF
CDR3nt: TGCGCCAGCAGCTTGGAATCCAAGTCCTTTAGCACAGATACGCAGTATTTT

abundance: NA
d_gene: NA
j_gene: TRBJ1-1
v_gene: TRBV12-5
len: 13
CDR3aa: CASGLRPNTEAFF
CDR3nt: TGTGCTAGTGGTTTGAGGCCGAACACTGAAGCTTTCTTT

abundance: NA
d_gene: NA
j_gene: TRBJ2-7
v_gene: TRBV5-1
len: 15
CDR3aa: CASSLVGAFPHEQYF
CDR3nt: TGCGCCAGCAGCTTGGTTGGGGCTTTTCCTCACGAGCAGTACTTC

abundance: NA
d_gene: NA
j_gene: TRBJ1-1
v_gene: TRBV12-3/TRBV12-4
len: 13
CDR3aa: CASSTDGNTEAFF
CDR3nt: TGTGCCAGCAGTACCGACGGGAACACTGAAGCTTTCTTT

abundance: once
d_gene: TRBD1
j_gene: TRBJ2-5
v_gene: TRBV13
len: 14
CDR3aa: CASSGTGGQETQYF
CDR3nt: TGTGCCAGCAGCGGAACAGGGGGGCAAGAGACCCAGTACTTC

abundance: NA
d_gene: NA
j_gene: TRBJ2-5
v_gene: TRBV5-1
len: 14
CDR3aa: CASSFGQFKETQYF
CDR3nt: TGCGCCAGCAGCTTCGGACAGTTCAAAGAGACCCAGTACTTC

abundance: NA
d_gene: NA
j_gene: TRBJ1-1
v_gene: TRBV20-1
len: 13
CDR3aa: CSARTRVNTEAFF
CDR3nt: TGCAGTGCTAGAACTAGGGTGAACACTGAAGCTTTCTTT

abundance: NA
d_gene: TRBD2
j_gene: TRBJ2-3
v_gene: TRBV4-2
len: 17
CDR3aa: CASSQEGLRGGADTQYF
CDR3nt: TGTGCCAGCAGCCAAGAAGGCTTGCGGGGGGGAGCAGATACGCAGTATTTT

abundance: NA
d_gene: TRBD2
j_gene: TRBJ2-1
v_gene: TRBV9
len: 17
CDR3aa: CASSVDVGLGSYNEQFF
CDR3nt: TGTGCCAGCAGCGTAGACGTGGGACTAGGCTCCTACAATGAGCAGTTCTTC

abundance: NA
d_gene: TRBD2
j_gene: TRBJ2-7
v_gene: TRBV20-1
len: 14
CDR3aa: CSAPRSSGRYEQYF
CDR3nt: TGCAGTGCTCCCCGTTCTAGCGGGAGGTACGAGCAGTACTTC

abundance: NA
d_gene: NA
j_gene: TRBJ2-7
v_gene: TRBV29-1
len: 14
CDR3aa: CSVYGQRRSYEQYF
CDR3nt: TGCAGCGTTTACGGACAGCGAAGATCCTACGAGCAGTACTTC

abundance: NA
d_gene: NA
j_gene: TRBJ2-7
v_gene: TRBV7-6
len: 14
CDR3aa: CASSRDSTANEQYF
CDR3nt: TGTGCCAGCAGCAGAGACTCTACGGCGAACGAGCAGTACTTC

abundance: once
d_gene: TRBD2
j_gene: TRBJ2-1
v_gene: TRBV4-2
len: 14
CDR3aa: CASSLGLADNEQFF
CDR3nt: TGTGCCAGCAGTCTCGGACTAGCGGACAATGAGCAGTTCTTC

abundance: few
d_gene: NA
j_gene: TRBJ2-3
v_gene: TRBV2
len: 12
CDR3aa: CASSLSGDTQYF
CDR3nt: TGTGCCAGCAGTCTTTCAGGGGATACGCAGTATTTT

abundance: once
d_gene: NA
j_gene: TRBJ2-4
v_gene: TRBV11-1
len: 14
CDR3aa: CASSYGVVENIQYF
CDR3nt: TGTGCCAGCAGCTACGGTGTGGTTGAAAACATTCAGTACTTC

abundance: once
d_gene: NA
j_gene: TRBJ2-2
v_gene: TRBV14
len: 16
CDR3aa: CASSQGTTTNTGELFF
CDR3nt: TGTGCCAGCAGCCAAGGGACGACAACGAACACCGGGGAGCTGTTTTTT

abundance: NA
d_gene: NA
j_gene: TRBJ2-1
v_gene: TRBV6-1
len: 13
CDR3aa: CASNEDTYNEQFF
CDR3nt: TGTGCCAGCAATGAGGACACCTACAATGAGCAGTTCTTC

abundance: once
d_gene: TRBD1
j_gene: TRBJ2-7
v_gene: TRBV6-1
len: 14
CDR3aa: CASLFTGGTYEQYF
CDR3nt: TGTGCCAGCCTCTTCACAGGGGGAACCTACGAGCAGTACTTC

abundance: NA
d_gene: TRBD1
j_gene: TRBJ1-1
v_gene: TRBV7-9
len: 14
CDR3aa: CASSDRDRETEAFF
CDR3nt: TGTGCCAGCAGCGACCGGGACAGGGAGACTGAAGCTTTCTTT

abundance: NA
d_gene: NA
j_gene: TRBJ1-5
v_gene: TRBV4-1
len: 14
CDR3aa: CASSQGQDRQPQHF
CDR3nt: TGCGCCAGCAGCCAAGGGCAGGACCGTCAGCCCCAGCATTTT

abundance: NA
d_gene: NA
j_gene: TRBJ1-1
v_gene: TRBV7-3
len: 15
CDR3aa: CASSLTSGSNTEAFF
CDR3nt: TGTGCCAGCAGCTTAACATCCGGGTCCAACACTGAAGCTTTCTTT

abundance: NA
d_gene: TRBD1
j_gene: TRBJ2-2
v_gene: TRBV10-3
len: 13
CDR3aa: CAISYDRAGELFF
CDR3nt: TGTGCCATCAGTTATGACAGGGCCGGGGAGCTGTTTTTT

abundance: few
d_gene: NA
j_gene: TRBJ2-6
v_gene: TRBV12-3/TRBV12-4
len: 15
CDR3aa: CASSPQVSGANVLTF
CDR3nt: TGTGCCAGCAGTCCACAGGTATCTGGGGCCAACGTCCTGACCTTC

abundance: once
d_gene: NA
j_gene: TRBJ1-2
v_gene: TRBV6-1
len: 16
CDR3aa: CASSLGGQPSNYGYTF
CDR3nt: TGTGCCAGCAGCCTCGGCGGACAGCCGAGTAACTATGGCTACACCTTC

abundance: NA
d_gene: NA
j_gene: TRBJ1-2
v_gene: TRBV11-1
len: 14
CDR3aa: CASSRVTGSYGYTF
CDR3nt: TGTGCCAGCAGCCGTGTGACAGGATCCTATGGCTACACCTTC

abundance: NA
d_gene: NA
j_gene: TRBJ2-7
v_gene: TRBV7-7
len: 13
CDR3aa: CASSLGGRNEQYF
CDR3nt: TGTGCTAGCAGCTTGGGGGGTAGGAACGAGCAGTACTTC

abundance: NA
d_gene: NA
j_gene: TRBJ1-1
v_gene: TRBV11-1
len: 13
CDR3aa: CASSLGVGTEAFF
CDR3nt: TGTGCCAGCAGCTTGGGGGTAGGCACTGAAGCTTTCTTT

abundance: few
d_gene: TRBD1
j_gene: TRBJ2-7
v_gene: TRBV20-1
len: 13
CDR3aa: CSARRTGWDEQYF
CDR3nt: TGCAGTGCTAGAAGGACAGGGTGGGACGAGCAGTACTTC

abundance: NA
d_gene: TRBD2
j_gene: TRBJ2-3
v_gene: TRBV6-4
len: 15
CDR3aa: CASSDGDYSTDTQYF
CDR3nt: TGTGCCAGCAGTGACGGGGACTACAGCACAGATACGCAGTATTTT

abundance: NA
d_gene: NA
j_gene: TRBJ2-2
v_gene: TRBV29-1
len: 13
CDR3aa: CSVAVGRTGELFF
CDR3nt: TGCAGCGTTGCTGTAGGGCGGACCGGGGAGCTGTTTTTT

abundance: NA
d_gene: TRBD2
j_gene: TRBJ2-7
v_gene: TRBV27
len: 13
CDR3aa: CASSLTSAYEQYF
CDR3nt: TGTGCCAGCAGTTTAACTAGCGCCTACGAGCAGTACTTC

abundance: NA
d_gene: TRBD1
j_gene: TRBJ2-7
v_gene: TRBV13
len: 12
CDR3aa: CASSGDRDEQYF
CDR3nt: TGTGCCAGCAGCGGGGACAGGGACGAGCAGTACTTC

abundance: NA
d_gene: NA
j_gene: TRBJ2-1
v_gene: TRBV7-9
len: 16
CDR3aa: CASSSQAAASYNEQFF
CDR3nt: TGTGCCAGCAGCTCTCAAGCGGCCGCCTCCTACAATGAGCAGTTCTTC

abundance: NA
d_gene: NA
j_gene: TRBJ2-7
v_gene: TRBV29-1
len: 12
CDR3aa: CSVWAGGYEQYF
CDR3nt: TGCAGCGTGTGGGCCGGGGGCTACGAGCAGTACTTC

abundance: once
d_gene: TRBD1
j_gene: TRBJ2-7
v_gene: TRBV10-1
len: 14
CDR3aa: CASSEATGAYEQYF
CDR3nt: TGCGCCAGCAGTGAGGCCACAGGGGCCTACGAGCAGTACTTC

abundance: few
d_gene: NA
j_gene: TRBJ1-4
v_gene: TRBV20-1
len: 13
CDR3aa: CSAKQALGEKLFF
CDR3nt: TGCAGTGCTAAACAGGCGCTTGGGGAAAAACTGTTTTTT

abundance: NA
d_gene: TRBD1
j_gene: TRBJ1-2
v_gene: TRBV10-1
len: 15
CDR3aa: CASSDDGDRVHGYTF
CDR3nt: TGCGCCAGCAGCGATGATGGGGACAGGGTGCATGGCTACACCTTC

abundance: NA
d_gene: TRBD2
j_gene: TRBJ2-5
v_gene: TRBV20-1
len: 16
CDR3aa: CSARGWASGMGETQYF
CDR3nt: TGCAGTGCTAGAGGGTGGGCTAGCGGGATGGGGGAGACCCAGTACTTC

abundance: NA
d_gene: TRBD1
j_gene: TRBJ1-1
v_gene: TRBV24-1
len: 14
CDR3aa: CATSGDRENTEAFF
CDR3nt: TGTGCCACCAGTGGGGACAGGGAGAACACTGAAGCTTTCTTT

abundance: few
d_gene: TRBD1
j_gene: TRBJ2-2
v_gene: TRBV29-1
len: 13
CDR3aa: CSASTGEAGELFF
CDR3nt: TGCAGCGCCTCGACAGGGGAGGCCGGGGAGCTGTTTTTT

abundance: few
d_gene: NA
j_gene: TRBJ2-1
v_gene: TRBV29-1
len: 11
CDR3aa: CSVSQNNEQFF
CDR3nt: TGCAGCGTCTCTCAGAACAATGAGCAGTTCTTC

abundance: NA
d_gene: NA
j_gene: TRBJ2-2
v_gene: TRBV10-1
len: 16
CDR3aa: CASSESRDGYTGELFF
CDR3nt: TGCGCCAGCAGTGAGTCACGGGACGGATACACCGGGGAGCTGTTTTTT

abundance: NA
d_gene: TRBD1
j_gene: TRBJ1-2
v_gene: TRBV12-3/TRBV12-4
len: 15
CDR3aa: CASRPMTGLVGGYTF
CDR3nt: TGTGCCAGCAGACCAATGACAGGGCTGGTTGGTGGCTACACCTTC

abundance: NA
d_gene: TRBD2
j_gene: TRBJ2-1
v_gene: TRBV3-1
len: 18
CDR3aa: CASSQGSSGGKIYNEQFF
CDR3nt: TGTGCCAGCAGCCAAGGGAGTAGCGGGGGGAAGATATACAATGAGCAGTTCTTC

abundance: NA
d_gene: NA
j_gene: TRBJ2-7
v_gene: TRBV10-3
len: 13
CDR3aa: CAVRDQPSYEQYF
CDR3nt: TGTGCCGTCCGGGACCAACCTTCCTACGAGCAGTACTTC

abundance: once
d_gene: NA
j_gene: TRBJ2-7
v_gene: TRBV20-1
len: 15
CDR3aa: CSASHRAPTPYEQYF
CDR3nt: TGCAGTGCTAGCCATCGAGCTCCCACCCCCTACGAGCAGTACTTC

abundance: NA
d_gene: TRBD2
j_gene: TRBJ2-1
v_gene: TRBV29-1
len: 12
CDR3aa: CSGDIKGNEQFF
CDR3nt: TGTAGCGGGGATATCAAGGGCAATGAGCAGTTCTTC

abundance: NA
d_gene: TRBD2
j_gene: TRBJ2-5
v_gene: TRBV5-4
len: 19
CDR3aa: CASSLAGTSGRRVQETQYF
CDR3nt: TGTGCCAGCAGCTTGGCCGGGACTAGCGGGAGAAGGGTGCAAGAGACCCAGTACTTC

abundance: NA
d_gene: NA
j_gene: TRBJ2-7
v_gene: TRBV7-6
len: 12
CDR3aa: CASGTGSDEQYF
CDR3nt: TGTGCCAGCGGAACAGGGTCAGACGAGCAGTACTTC

abundance: NA
d_gene: NA
j_gene: TRBJ1-1
v_gene: TRBV2
len: 13
CDR3aa: CASPDAGVAEAFF
CDR3nt: TGTGCCAGCCCTGACGCAGGGGTCGCTGAAGCTTTCTTT

abundance: NA
d_gene: NA
j_gene: TRBJ2-5
v_gene: TRBV5-1
len: 16
CDR3aa: CASSLSVGAFQETQYF
CDR3nt: TGCGCCAGCAGTCTATCTGTCGGCGCATTCCAAGAGACCCAGTACTTC

abundance: NA
d_gene: TRBD2
j_gene: TRBJ2-7
v_gene: TRBV11-1
len: 16
CDR3aa: CASSLLGLAESYEQYF
CDR3nt: TGTGCCAGCAGCTTACTCGGACTAGCGGAGTCCTACGAGCAGTACTTC

abundance: NA
d_gene: NA
j_gene: TRBJ2-7
v_gene: TRBV4-3
len: 14
CDR3aa: CASSQGRGDYEQYF
CDR3nt: TGCGCCAGCAGCCAAGGCAGGGGAGATTACGAGCAGTACTTC

abundance: NA
d_gene: TRBD2
j_gene: TRBJ2-5
v_gene: TRBV10-1
len: 18
CDR3aa: CASSEFETSGPRGETQYF
CDR3nt: TGCGCCAGCAGTGAGTTTGAGACTAGCGGGCCCAGGGGAGAGACCCAGTACTTC

abundance: NA
d_gene: TRBD2
j_gene: TRBJ2-2
v_gene: TRBV29-1
len: 13
CDR3aa: CSVRSGRAGELFF
CDR3nt: TGCAGCGTTCGCAGCGGGAGAGCCGGGGAGCTGTTTTTT